Below, one T cell receptor (beta chain) is given with its context. Sequencing of TCR beta was performed on blood CD8+ T cells and on blood CD4+ T cells. J lost 4 bases, V lost 4 bases, and 6 bases had no gene match. Looked up from germline, CDR1 is SQVTM and CDR2 is ANQGSEA. The CDR3 sequence is 14 residues long. The data belong to a study of CD8 T cells in Susac syndrome. Random hexamers served to reverse transcribe about 0.45 to 1 ug RNA. TCRdb independently ran MiXCR on the immunoSEQ multiplex PCR reads; one entry per CDR3 protein. The data contain around 200,000 distinct CDR3 sequences, approximately 95% of them singletons.

The sequence was collected from a human donor with multiple sclerosis. Sequencing input: CD4+ T cells from PBMCs. This chain connects TRBV29-1 to TRBJ1-3; the match to TRBD1 covers 8 bases. CDR3 in amino acids: CSVVLGQGGNTIYF. The DNA for the CDR3 is TGCAGCGTTGTCCTAGGACAGGGAGGAAACACCATATATTTT.